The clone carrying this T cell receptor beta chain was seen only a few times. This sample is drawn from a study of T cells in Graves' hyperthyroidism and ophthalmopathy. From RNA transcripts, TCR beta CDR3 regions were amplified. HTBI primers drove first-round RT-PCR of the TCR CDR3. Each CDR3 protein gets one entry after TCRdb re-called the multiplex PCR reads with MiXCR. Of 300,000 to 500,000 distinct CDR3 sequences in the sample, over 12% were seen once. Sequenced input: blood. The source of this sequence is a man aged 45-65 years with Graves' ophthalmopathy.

The DNA of the CDR3 is TGTGCCATCAGGTCCGACCACTACGAGCAGTACTTC. It yields the protein CAIRSDHYEQYF. V is TRBV10-3 and J is TRBJ2-7; D unclear. Trimming removed 6 bases at V and 3 bases at J, with 9 bases between. CDR1 and CDR2 from the germline V gene are ENHRY and SYGVKD. The CDR3 extends over 12 amino acids.